This TCR beta chain stems from a study of T cells in Graves' hyperthyroidism and ophthalmopathy. Authors of the study amplified TCR beta CDR3 regions from RNA transcripts. TCR CDR3 underwent first-round RT-PCR with the HTBI primer set. TCRdb reanalysed the multiplex PCR reads using MiXCR and keeps one entry per CDR3 protein. Counted here are under 750,000 distinct CDR3 sequences, approximately 18% occurring once; the ten biggest clones make up over 15%. Overall study findings and caveats: Most thyroid-expanded clonotypes above 0.001 were also found in blood.

Those patients with uncontrolled infection, other autoimmune disease, pregnancy or lactation were excluded. About this clonotype: Its antigen is not identified.

The V gene end was trimmed by 3 bases and the J gene end by 6 bases; junction bases not matched to a gene: 12. The germline CDR1 and CDR2 sequences are DFQATT and SNEGSKA (reference sequence). This CDR3 region has 16 residues. This TCR derives from a woman between 45 and 60 years old with Graves' hyperthyroidism that later progressed to Graves' ophthalmopathy. Specimen: blood. This chain joins TRBV20-1 and TRBJ1-3; TRBD1 aligns across 9 bases. CDR3 DNA sequence: TGCAGTGCTAGTGCGGTTGGGACAGGGTTTGAAAACACCATATATTTT. This sequence encodes CSASAVGTGFENTIYF.